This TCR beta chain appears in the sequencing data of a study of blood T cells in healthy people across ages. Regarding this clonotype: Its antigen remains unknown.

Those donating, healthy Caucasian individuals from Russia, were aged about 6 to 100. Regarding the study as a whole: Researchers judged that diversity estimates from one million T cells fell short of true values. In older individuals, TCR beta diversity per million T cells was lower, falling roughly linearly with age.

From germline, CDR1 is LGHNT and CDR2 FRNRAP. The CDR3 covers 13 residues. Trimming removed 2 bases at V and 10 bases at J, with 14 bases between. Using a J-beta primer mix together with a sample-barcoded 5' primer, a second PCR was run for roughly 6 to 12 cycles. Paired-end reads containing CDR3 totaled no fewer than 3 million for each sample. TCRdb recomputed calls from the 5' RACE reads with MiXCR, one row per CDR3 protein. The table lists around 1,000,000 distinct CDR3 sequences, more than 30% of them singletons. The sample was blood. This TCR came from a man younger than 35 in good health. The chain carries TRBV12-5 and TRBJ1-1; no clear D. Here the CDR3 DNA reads TGTGCTAGTGGTTTGACCTCTGAGGAGATAGCTTTCTTT. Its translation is CASGLTSEEIAFF.